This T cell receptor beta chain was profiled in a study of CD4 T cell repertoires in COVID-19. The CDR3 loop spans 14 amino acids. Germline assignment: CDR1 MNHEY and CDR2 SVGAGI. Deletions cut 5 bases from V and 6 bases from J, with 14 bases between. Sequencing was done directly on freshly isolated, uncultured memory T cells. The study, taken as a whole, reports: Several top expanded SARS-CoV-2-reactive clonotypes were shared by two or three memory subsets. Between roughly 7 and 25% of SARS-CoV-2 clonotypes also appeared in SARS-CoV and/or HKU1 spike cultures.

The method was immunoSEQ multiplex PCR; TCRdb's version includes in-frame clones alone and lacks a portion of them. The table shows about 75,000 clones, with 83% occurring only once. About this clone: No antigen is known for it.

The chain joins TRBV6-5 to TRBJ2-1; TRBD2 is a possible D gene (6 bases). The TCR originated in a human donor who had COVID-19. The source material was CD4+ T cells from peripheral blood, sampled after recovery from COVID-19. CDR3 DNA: TGTGCCAGCAGTCCATCTCGACTAGTCAATGAGCAGTTCTTC. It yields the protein CASSPSRLVNEQFF.